This T cell receptor (beta chain) was observed in a study of cytomegalovirus exposure and HLA in healthy donors (dated by TCRdb to the late 2010s). In terms of the full investigation: An earlier analysis of approximately 640 of the donors reported more than 250 Gb of sequence data and roughly 100 million unique TCR beta sequences from 190 million or so T cells. Of the roughly 390 genotyped donors, 65% to 90% were placed in the genetic ancestry cluster associated with self-reported Caucasian donors. The study aimed to test whether cataloging public T cell receptors could reveal signatures of past pathogen exposure. Among roughly 400 genotyped donors of the cohort, an average of approximately 230,000 unique TCR beta nucleotide sequences were sequenced per donor, roughly a sixth of them non-productive. High-throughput TCR immunosequencing, statistical association of individual TCRs with disease status, and machine learning were combined to predict cytomegalovirus infection status. The study profiled the T cell repertoires of some 610 subjects by immunosequencing and related them to cytomegalovirus serostatus. An early release that covered about 640 HLA-typed donors contained 300 to 350 gigabases of sequencing data and tens of millions of unique TCR sequences. Every repertoire in the discovery cohort had been generated on one and the same sequencing platform. An earlier analysis of around 580 of the donors used high-throughput TCR beta sequencing to judge whether each TCR beta V gene segment behaved as functional or pseudogenic. Donor age, sex, ethnicity and CMV serostatus were collected together with the repertoire data. A later analysis re-analyzed previously published TCR beta repertoires from approximately 700 donors and added high-resolution HLA genotyping to study TCR occurrence patterns. Besides the first cohort of hundreds of subjects, a separate validation cohort made up of about 120 different subjects was used. The number of donors typed differed by locus, with roughly 620-630 for A, B, C, DRB1 and DQB1, about 500 for DQA1, 606 for DPA1, and some 440 for DPB1. Five DR-DQ haplotypes were treated as single units for association and clustering because of strong linkage in the cohort. HLA typing covered class I and class II loci at four-digit resolution. Genome-wide SNP genotypes for about 65% of the 666 donors were used in a later genetic analysis, which treated that subset as a discovery cohort. Rather than drawing on any new phenotypic data, the later analysis identified candidate immune exposures from TCR beta sequences and the way those sequences occurred across donors.

Overall study results and their limits: A later analysis associated 16,951 TCR beta sequences with specific HLA alleles at a false discovery rate of 0.05. In this cohort, only TCR beta chains were sequenced, and detectable features were limited by the absence of alpha or paired-chain data. In vitro tests confirmed that a few of the cytomegalovirus-associated TCR beta chains recognize cytomegalovirus antigens. Over 15 rarely observed V segments, including chromosome 9 orphons, were excluded from the earlier analysis of a few hundred of the donors because counts were too low. A further reported finding was that TCR beta sequences accurately predicted the HLA-A and HLA-B alleles for most subjects in the first cohort. A later analysis found that HLA-associated TCR beta chains were more clonally expanded and had lower generation probabilities than equally common non-associated chains. A later genetic analysis associated a missense DCLRE1C variant with V-gene and J-gene trimming of TCR beta chains, and an independent cohort replicated the association. Sequencing depth was assumed to be roughly uniform across donors in the presence/absence analyses, though that assumption may not hold. According to a later analysis, parvovirus B19, influenza, CMV and Epstein-Barr virus appeared linked to several top co-occurrence clusters. Because HLA typing was missing for some donors at each locus, association tests included only the typed subset. The 87-base-pair reads could not distinguish some IMGT-functional V segments, including TRBV6-2 and TRBV6-3, so those segments were excluded. An earlier analysis of some 560 of the donors showed that most TCR beta V segments appeared in productive rearrangements either about 87% or about 30% of the time, which broadly matched IMGT annotations. Most TCR sequences were observed very rarely across donors, whereas some public TCRs were present in many individuals. According to a later analysis, TCR association rates differed among HLA loci, with DRB1 alleles showing the most associated TCRs and HLA-C alleles showing the fewest. The classifier was reported to diagnose cytomegalovirus status with high specificity and sensitivity in both the original cohort and the validation cohort. The sequencing pipeline was judged likely to have produced a cluster of highly shared sequence variants as a technical artifact. The study listed 164 TCR beta chains as associated with cytomegalovirus. In a later genetic analysis, fewer N-insertions in productive TCRs were reported among donors in an Asian-associated ancestry cluster than the roughly 700-donor mean. Most CMV-associated TCR beta chains appeared to be HLA-restricted in a later analysis, and the HLA associations seemed to be driven largely by CMV exposure. CMV serostatus was the only immune exposure information available for the cohort. Linkage disequilibrium might explain the correlated functional status among segregating V segments, but an unknown experimental factor could not be excluded. The authors suggested that the approach could potentially be generalized to other disease states and immunological phenotypes. Strong co-occurrence of HLA alleles, especially DR and DQ, made assigning TCR associations to individual alleles difficult.

The cohort comprised more than 550 healthy bone marrow donors. At the time of sampling, every cohort member was nominally healthy, though immune exposures that went unrecorded were likely present. The donor tested CMV seropositive and was one of the 289 seropositive cohort members. A peripheral blood sample was provided by each donor, and peripheral blood mononuclear cells were used for TCR beta sequencing. The Qiagen DNeasy Blood Extraction Kit was used to extract genomic DNA from the blood cell samples. The junction shows trimming of 3 bases on V and 0 bases on J, plus 2 bases between the germline ends. The CDR3 has 12 amino acids, counting the end cysteine and phenylalanine. Only the CDR3 DNA is retained, 36 bases long and in frame from the first base. CDR1 and CDR2 are drawn from the germline V gene: KGHSH, LQKENI. The library was built by means of the immunoSEQ multiplex PCR assay. For the multiplex PCR, a mixture combining 60 forward primers for TCR Vbeta segments and 13 reverse primers for TCR Jbeta segments was used. A multiplex PCR assay on genomic DNA amplified the CDR3 region of rearranged TCR beta genes. The Illumina HiSeq System was used to sequence the amplified TCR beta libraries as 87-base-pair reads. The study's processing was this. Across the 700 or so repertoires, a later analysis counted some 81 million unique TCR beta chains, roughly 11 million of which were shared by at least two donors. A nearest-neighbor algorithm error-corrected the raw reads and collapsed the reads into unique sequences, merging closely related sequences to remove PCR and sequencing errors. V, D and J gene segments were assigned by aligning CDR3 sequences to IMGT reference sequences. Each retained sequence needed at least a six-nucleotide match to both a V gene segment and a J gene segment. Rearrangements were classified as productive when the CDR3 lacked stop codons and remained in frame with V and J, and all other rearrangements were classified as non-productive. CDR3 was defined by IMGT convention, running from the second conserved V-encoded cysteine to the conserved J-encoded phenylalanine. The earlier analysis of about 590 of the donors excluded sequences that lacked an unambiguous match to a single V gene segment. In an earlier analysis of approximately 550 of the donors, V segments were called functional above 56.7% productive rearrangements and were called segregating when the between-donor standard deviation exceeded 5%. A statistical classification framework was developed to diagnose cytomegalovirus status using the catalog of TCR beta chain sequences. In a later analysis, TCR nucleotide sequences were compared against IMGT/GENE-DB human TR gene sequences so that V and J genes could be assigned. Using the TCRdist pipeline, a later analysis assigned CDR3 sequences along with most-parsimonious VDJ recombination scenarios. In a later analysis, each TCR beta chain was defined by its CDR3 amino acid sequence together with its V-gene family, and reads lacking a unique V-gene family were excluded. To address suspected cross-contamination and a sequencing artifact, a later analysis removed under 600 highly shared, low-generation-probability nucleotide sequences. In a later analysis, a clonal expansion index for each public chain was calculated from normalized within-repertoire ranks of inferred template counts. In a later analysis, generation probabilities were computed with a VDJ recombination model fitted to out-of-frame rearrangements, and the resulting probabilities were checked against IGoR. In a later analysis, hypergeometric tests were used to score TCR-TCR, TCR-HLA and TCR-CMV co-occurrence, with a repertoire-size bias correction applied to TCR pairs. A later analysis estimated false discovery rates by permuting HLA or CMV assignments 20 times. In a later analysis, co-occurring TCRs were grouped with DBSCAN, and TCRdist sequence similarity was added when clustering was performed within HLA-allele-positive subsets. For co-occurrence clustering, repertoires with fewer than 30,000 or more than 120,000 public chains were excluded, along with a handful of repertoires with anomalous nucleotide sharing. This immuneACCESS table, as held by TCRdb, lists in-frame sequences with V and J called but not all clones. Of the missing ones, under half trace to an unresolved V gene in checked studies; the others have no known cause. V and J calls and clone size follow that table, whereas D and trimming were derived from the DNA. A total of about 82,000 clones appear in this sample, approximately 74% of them only once. Roughly 6.1% of the sample rests with the top ten.

About this clone: Its antigen is not yet known. The input lacks base qualities; no much larger clone sits a single base away.

This chain joins TRBV18 to TRBJ2-5; there is no confident call for the D gene. The receptor's source is a woman in her fifties or sixties in good health and CMV-seropositive. The material sequenced was PBMCs. The bases are TGTGCCAGCTCACCTAACCAAGAGACCCAGTACTTC. The translation is CASSPNQETQYF.